Each of the 16 T cell receptor beta chains below was sequenced from the same sample in a study of blood T cell repertoires in COVID-19. TCRdb keeps only in-frame clones here, not all; method: immunoSEQ multiplex PCR. The sample has 250,000 to 350,000 clones, around nine tenths seen once. The sequencing input was peripheral blood. Source of these receptors: a woman between 65 and 79 years old with COVID-19, enrolled during active disease.

This chain uses TRBV6-1 with TRBJ1-5, with D possibly matching TRBD1 (6 bases). Trimming removed 6 bases from V and 8 bases from J, with 11 bases in between. The CDR3 contains 12 residues. CDR1 is MNHNS, CDR2 SASEGT, per germline. CDR3 sequence: CASSSGGEPQHF. The CDR3 DNA follows: TGTGCCAGCAGCAGCGGGGGCGAGCCCCAGCATTTT.

The rearrangement links TRBV5-1 to TRBJ1-3, with TRBD1 matching 7 bases. Germline V gene data show CDR1 as SGHRS and CDR2 as YFSETQ. The CDR3 totals 19 residues. J gave up 0 bases and V 0 bases, and 12 bases lay outside the gene matches. The CDR3 loop is CASSLEGQFSLSSGNTIYF. The CDR3 bases are TGCGCCAGCAGCTTGGAGGGACAGTTCTCCTTAAGCTCTGGAAACACCATATATTTT.

This chain uses TRBV6-4 with TRBJ1-6; D gene uncertain. This CDR3 region has 14 residues. Germline values: CDR1 MRHNA, CDR2 SNTAGT. The V end was cut by 4 bases, the J end by 4 bases, with 8 bases between. The CDR3 sequence: CASSVTVYNSPLHF. In DNA form, the CDR3 reads TGTGCCAGCAGTGTAACAGTTTATAATTCACCCCTCCACTTT.

The V call is TRBV4-2, the J call TRBJ1-1; 7 bases are a match to TRBD1. The CDR3 sequence is 15 residues long. The V gene end was trimmed by 0 bases and the J gene end by 5 bases; junction bases not matched to a gene: 6. Germline lookup yields CDR1 LGHNA and CDR2 YNFKEQ. CDR3 residues: CASSQERQGGTEAFF. Here the CDR3 DNA reads TGTGCCAGCAGCCAAGAACGACAGGGTGGGACTGAAGCTTTCTTT.

This chain links TRBV30 with TRBJ1-3, with no clear D. This CDR3 has 12 amino acids. Per germline, CDR1 GTSNPN and CDR2 SVGIG (reference sequence). V shed 5 bases and J shed 2 bases, with 7 bases lying between them. CDR3 loop: CAWLRPGNTIYF. DNA for the CDR3: TGTGCCTGGCTCCGTCCTGGAAACACCATATATTTT.

The chain recombines TRBV30 with TRBJ1-2; 11 nucleotides match TRBD1. The CDR3 contains 14 residues. Germline CDR1 and CDR2: GTSNPN and SVGIG (reference sequence). After removal of 5 bases from V and 4 bases from J, the junction contained 6 bases not matched to a gene. CDR3 DNA: TGTGCCTGGTCCCGGGACAGGGGGGTCTATGGCTACACCTTC. As protein: CAWSRDRGVYGYTF.

The rearrangement joins TRBV9 to TRBJ2-7; 12 bases map to TRBD1. Looked up from germline, CDR1 is SGDLS and CDR2 is YYNGEE. Germline trimming cut 0 bases from V and 4 bases from J; bases unmatched to any gene: 2. The CDR3 runs 15 residues. Here the CDR3 reads CASSVEGQGAYEQYF. The CDR3 nucleotides are TGTGCCAGCAGCGTAGAGGGACAGGGGGCATACGAGCAGTACTTC.

DNA for the CDR3: TGTGCCAGCTTGCGGGGGGGCCTTGAGGATGAGCAGTTCTTC. Protein sequence: CASLRGGLEDEQFF. J is TRBJ2-1 and V is TRBV6-5; the match to TRBD2 covers 9 bases. V gave up 8 bases and J gave up 8 bases; unmatched junction bases: 10. The CDR3 runs 14 residues. CDR1 is MNHEY and CDR2 is SVGAGI in the germline V gene.

This clone turned up a few times. The V and J genes are TRBV9 and TRBJ1-1, with 9 bases matching TRBD1. The V and J ends lost 7 bases and 4 bases, in that order; junction bases with no gene match: 2. The CDR3 runs 12 residues. CDR1 is SGDLS and CDR2 is YYNGEE in the germline V gene. The CDR3 here is CASDRGSTEAFF. Here the CDR3 DNA reads TGTGCCAGCGACAGGGGGAGCACTGAAGCTTTCTTT. The variable domain in full, with the rest retrieved from reference TRBV9 and TRBJ1-1, is DSGVTQTPKHLITATGQRVTLRCSPRSGDLSVYWYQQSLDQGLQFLIQYYNGEERAKGNILERFSAQQFPDLHSELNLSSLELGDSALYFCASDRGSTEAFFGQGTRLTVV.

The V call is TRBV5-1, the J call TRBJ2-1; a weak D match, TRBD2 (7 bases). The CDR3 runs 13 residues. The germline V gene has CDR1 SGHRS and CDR2 YFSETQ. The V gene lost 9 bases and the J gene lost 5 bases, with 15 bases spanning the gap. The CDR3 DNA follows: TGCGCCACTGCCCCGGGGGGCGACAATGAGCAGTTCTTC. Encoded protein: CATAPGGDNEQFF.

The chain has TRBV19 and TRBJ1-5; D gene ambiguous. The CDR3 totals 14 residues. V was clipped by 0 bases and J by 0 bases, with 3 bases between them. Germline V gene lookup returns CDR1 LNHDA and CDR2 SQIVND (reference sequence). The DNA of the CDR3 is TGTGCCAGTAGTATAGATTATAGCAATCAGCCCCAGCATTTT. It is translated as CASSIDYSNQPQHF.

The chain recombines TRBV28 with TRBJ1-1; D remains unclear. Germline V gene data show CDR1 as MDHEN and CDR2 as SYDVKM. There are 12 residues in the CDR3. The ends were cut back, 3 bases at V and 5 bases at J, with 7 bases in the middle. In DNA form, the CDR3 reads TGTGCCAGCAGTTTGCTAAAAACTGAAGCTTTCTTT. Protein: CASSLLKTEAFF.

The chain has TRBV28 and TRBJ2-5, with 7 bases lining up with TRBD1. This CDR3 contains 14 residues. The J segment lost 5 bases and the V segment lost 5 bases, leaving 8 bases of the junction unmatched. Germline assignment: CDR1 MDHEN and CDR2 SYDVKM. CDR3 region: CASSARTGVETQYF. As DNA, the CDR3 is TGTGCCAGCAGTGCCCGCACAGGGGTGGAGACCCAGTACTTC.

The chain joins TRBV7-2 to TRBJ2-3, with D maybe TRBD2 (6 bases). Germline CDR1 is SGHTA and CDR2 is FQGNSA. Trimming cost V 3 bases and J 0 bases, with 22 bases left between them. The CDR3 contains 19 residues. CDR3 region: CASSFPVSAGLTSTDTQYF. The DNA for the CDR3 is TGTGCCAGCAGCTTCCCCGTTTCCGCGGGGCTGACTAGCACAGATACGCAGTATTTT.

The rearrangement links TRBV5-1 to TRBJ2-3, with TRBD2 matching over 12 bases. CDR1 is SGHRS, CDR2 YFSETQ, per germline. CDR3 size: 17 residues. With V trimmed by 0 bases and J by 2 bases, 4 bases remained unmatched. Written as DNA, the CDR3 is TGCGCCAGCAGCTTGGAGGGACTAGCGGGCTTCACAGATACGCAGTATTTT. The encoded protein is CASSLEGLAGFTDTQYF.

The table lists this clone with a count of one. This chain connects TRBV6-5 to TRBJ1-2; 10 nucleotides line up with TRBD1. J was trimmed by 7 bases and V by 5 bases; bases with no gene match: 10. This CDR3 is built from 15 residues. Germline CDR1 and CDR2: MNHEY and SVGAGI. The DNA of the CDR3 is TGTGCCAGCAGTAATACCGGGACAGGGGTTGGTGGCTACACCTTC. Its translation is CASSNTGTGVGGYTF.